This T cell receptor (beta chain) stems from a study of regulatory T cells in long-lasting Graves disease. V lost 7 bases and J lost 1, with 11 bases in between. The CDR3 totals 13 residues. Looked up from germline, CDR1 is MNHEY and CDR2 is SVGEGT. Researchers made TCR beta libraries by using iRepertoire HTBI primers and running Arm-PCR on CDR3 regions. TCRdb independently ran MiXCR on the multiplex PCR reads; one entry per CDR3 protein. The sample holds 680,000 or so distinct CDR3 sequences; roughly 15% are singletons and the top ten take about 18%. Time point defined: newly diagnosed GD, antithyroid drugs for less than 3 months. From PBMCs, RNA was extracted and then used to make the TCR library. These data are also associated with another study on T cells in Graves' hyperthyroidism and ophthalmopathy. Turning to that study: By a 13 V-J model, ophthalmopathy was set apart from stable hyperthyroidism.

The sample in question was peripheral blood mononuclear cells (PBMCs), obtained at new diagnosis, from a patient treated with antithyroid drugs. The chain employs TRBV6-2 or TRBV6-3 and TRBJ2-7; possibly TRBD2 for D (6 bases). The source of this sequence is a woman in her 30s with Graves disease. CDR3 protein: CASKGLNSYEQYF. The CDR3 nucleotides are TGTGCCAGCAAGGGACTGAATTCCTACGAGCAGTACTTC.